The 6 T cell receptor beta chains presented below share a single source sample, sequenced in a study of identifying expanded T cells in peripheral blood. The method was immunoSEQ multiplex PCR; TCRdb's version includes in-frame clones alone and lacks a portion of them. The repertoire consists of about 89,000 clones, with about nine tenths occurring once and the leading ten covering 4% to 4.5%. Sequencing was carried out using blood. All receptors come from a person aged 18 to 75 in good health.

This rearrangement joins TRBV6-1 to TRBJ1-1; 7 positions agree with TRBD1. CDR1 and CDR2 from the germline V gene are MNHNS and SASEGT. The CDR3 totals 15 residues. Losses at the gene ends were 4 bases for V and 0 bases for J; bases not matched to a gene: 5. The CDR3 is CASSAAGQLNTEAFF. CDR3 bases: TGTGCCAGCAGTGCCGCGGGACAGCTGAACACTGAAGCTTTCTTT.

This clone was picked up one time. V usage is TRBV6-1 and J usage is TRBJ2-3; the D gene is possibly TRBD2 (6 bases). Germline CDR1 MNHNS, CDR2 SASEGT. The CDR3 runs 15 residues. V lost 3 bases, J lost 2 bases, and 12 bases lay in between. The CDR3 spells CASSDGTGATDTQYF. In nucleotides, the CDR3 is TGTGCCAGCAGTGATGGGACTGGAGCCACAGATACGCAGTATTTT.

The rearrangement uses TRBV7-9 and TRBJ1-5, with D perhaps TRBD1 (5 bases). V lost 1 base and J lost 5, with 6 bases in between. CDR1 and CDR2 (germline): SEHNR, FQNEAQ (reference sequence). CDR3 size: 13 residues. This CDR3 is CASSLGGDQPQHF. The CDR3 nucleotides are TGTGCCAGCAGCTTAGGGGGGGATCAGCCCCAGCATTTT.

The V gene is TRBV29-1, the J gene TRBJ1-1; TRBD1 is a possible D gene (5 bases). The length of the CDR3 is 13 residues. Per germline, CDR1 SQVTM and CDR2 ANQGSEA. With 5 bases removed from V and 4 bases from J, the gap between germline ends came to 14 bases. The DNA of the CDR3 is TGCAGCGTTCAACAGGCCCGGGGCACTGAAGCTTTCTTT. Its translation: CSVQQARGTEAFF.

V usage is TRBV6-5 and J usage is TRBJ1-2; D is possibly TRBD1 (5 bases). With 6 bases removed from V and 5 bases from J, the gap between germline ends came to 16 bases. This CDR3 has 14 residues. Germline CDR1 reads MNHEY; CDR2 reads SVGAGI. CDR3 coding DNA: TGTGCCAGCAGCTCGCCCGGGGGGGATTATGGCTACACCTTC. The encoded protein is CASSSPGGDYGYTF.

V usage is TRBV7-2 and J usage is TRBJ2-1; TRBD2 matches 8 bases. The V gene's germline CDR1 is SGHTA and CDR2 FQGNSA. The CDR3 sequence is 16 residues long. The J segment lost 0 bases and the V segment lost 0 bases, leaving 1 base of the junction unmatched. The CDR3, as DNA: TGTGCCAGCAGCTTAGCGGCGGGAGGCTCCTACAATGAGCAGTTCTTC. Translating gives CASSLAAGGSYNEQFF.